Each of the 31 T cell receptor beta chains below was sequenced from the same sample in a study of tumor-infiltrating lymphocytes in primary liver carcinoma (dated by TCRdb to the late 2010s). The sequencer was an Illumina HiSeq 2500. Starting from roughly 500 ng total RNA, TCRbeta-specific cDNA was produced by reverse transcription with a constant-region primer and ProtoScript II reverse transcriptase. Three nested multiplex PCR rounds, following a slightly modified ARM-PCR procedure, were used to build the TCRbeta libraries. Each of the first two PCR rounds ran for roughly 11 cycles and used multiplex TRBV1-TRBV30 forward primers together with a Cbeta reverse primer. TCRdb trimmed public reads at Q25 via fastp, called clones via MiXCR and kept in-frame beta chains. Each CDR3 protein appears once, grouped with its most common genes and DNA. Within this sample are roughly 100,000 distinct CDR3 sequences, with around 80% of them counted one time only. The ten largest clones represent approximately 20% of the sample.

Total RNA and DNA were co-extracted from about 19-30 mg of bulk tissue with the AllPrep DNA/RNA mini kit, without cell sorting. Sample: liver tumor tissue from sampling region 3. The intended sense of this specimen's cell subset or site label: tumor region T3, left-lateral pole. These receptors were taken from a man aged 35-49 years with primary liver carcinoma and hepatitis B virus infection.

Turning to this clonotype: At one boundary the junction diverges from the germline segment, which might be a read error. The chain links TRBV5-5 to TRBJ2-2; D unresolved. The CDR3 contains 12 residues. CDR1 is SGHKS, CDR2 YYEKEE, per germline (reference sequence). Here the CDR3 reads CASRLHTVELFF. In DNA, the CDR3 is TGTGCCAGCAGACTCCATACCGTGGAGCTGTTTTTT.

As for this clonotype: One junction end disagrees with the germline gene, perhaps due to a read error. V gene TRBV7-2 combines with J gene TRBJ2-3; D possibly corresponds to TRBD1 (6 bases). The CDR3 totals 13 residues. Germline lookup yields CDR1 SGHTA and CDR2 FQGNSA. CDR3 residues: CASSWTDTNTRYF. Here the CDR3 DNA reads TGTGCCAGCAGCTGGACAGACACAAATACGCGGTATTTT.

With respect to this clonotype: One junction end does not reproduce the germline sequence, and a read error may be involved. The chain uses TRBV6-6 and TRBJ2-4; D is possibly TRBD1 (6 bases). The germline V gene has CDR1 MNHNY and CDR2 SVGAGI (reference sequence). This CDR3 region has 15 residues. In DNA, the CDR3 is TGTGCCTGCAGGCCAGGACAGAGTACTAGGAACATTCAGTACTTC. This sequence encodes CACRPGQSTRNIQYF.

V usage is TRBV7-8 and J usage is TRBJ2-3, with D maybe TRBD2 (5 bases). V lost 4 bases and J 8 bases, leaving 16 bases between the germline ends. Germline CDR1 is SGHVS and CDR2 is FQNEAQ. CDR3 size: 14 residues. CDR3 protein: CASSSEWHEGTQYF. CDR3 nucleotides: TGTGCCAGCAGCTCCGAGTGGCACGAGGGTACGCAGTATTTT.

The V and J genes are TRBV4-1 and TRBJ1-1; the match to TRBD1 covers 8 bases. In germline, CDR1 is MGHRA, CDR2 YSYEKL. J lost 3 bases, V lost 7 bases, and 13 bases had no gene match. The length of the CDR3 is 16 residues. CDR3 nucleotide sequence: TGCGCCAGCAACCGAGGTGACAGGGGAAGGGACACTGAAGCTTTCTTT. Translating it yields CASNRGDRGRDTEAFF.

This clonotype came up once. The chain uses TRBV12-3 or TRBV12-4 and TRBJ2-5, with TRBD1 as a possible D gene (6 bases). This CDR3 is 13 amino acids long. The CDR3 nucleotides read TGTGCTACCAGTGTGTCAGGGGTCGAGACCCAGTACTTC. Protein: CATSVSGVETQYF.

Note on this clonotype: The junction departs from the called germline gene at one end, perhaps through a read error. This sequence joins TRBV6-2 or TRBV6-3 and TRBJ2-3, with TRBD2 identical over 14 bases. Per the germline V gene, CDR1 is MNHEY and CDR2 is SVGEGT. The CDR3 is 17 amino acids. In DNA form, the CDR3 reads TGTGCCAGTACTGGGACTAGCGGGAGCTATAGCACAGATACGCAATATTTT. Translation: CASTGTSGSYSTDTQYF.

As concerns this clonotype: In this CDR3 the conserved last residue, phenylalanine or tryptophan, is missing, so a read error is likely. The rearrangement joins TRBV11-1 to TRBJ1-6; D not certain. V gave up 5 bases and J gave up 12 bases, with 14 bases separating them. The V gene's germline CDR1 is SGHAT and CDR2 FQDESV (reference sequence). The length of the CDR3 is 13 residues. CDR3: CASSRILVLPLHY. The CDR3 DNA reads as TGTGCCAGCAGCCGGATACTGGTTTTACCCCTCCACTAT.

The rearrangement joins TRBV29-1 to TRBJ1-4, with D uncertain. CDR1 is SQVTM, CDR2 ANQGSEA, per germline. The CDR3 sequence is 13 residues long. V gave up 2 bases and J gave up 11 bases, with 15 bases separating them. CDR3 DNA sequence: TGCAGCGTTGAAATGGTATATCCGGGGAAACTGTTTTTT. This codes for CSVEMVYPGKLFF. Combining the CDR3 with reference TRBV29-1 and TRBJ1-4 gives the whole variable domain SAVISQKPSRDICQRGTSLTIQCQVDSQVTMMFWYRQQPGQSLTLIATANQGSEATYESGFVIDKFPISRPNLTFSTLTVSNMSPEDSSIYLCSVEMVYPGKLFFGSGTQLSVL.

This chain uses TRBV29-1 with TRBJ2-7; perhaps TRBD2 as D (5 bases). Germline lookup yields CDR1 SQVTM and CDR2 ANQGSEA. With 6 bases removed from V and 9 bases from J, the gap between germline ends came to 18 bases. The CDR3 has 12 residues. Written as DNA, the CDR3 is TGCAGCGTCCTTACTAGTTCCCAAGGGCAGTACTTC. Translation: CSVLTSSQGQYF.

Concerning this clonotype: An end of the junction differs from the germline gene, which may be a read error. The chain employs TRBV6-1 and TRBJ2-1; either TRBD1 or TRBD2 may supply D (6 bases each). CDR3 length: 16 residues. CDR1 and CDR2 (germline): MNHNS, SASEGT. The CDR3 protein is CASSQSTGRSYNEQSF. CDR3 nucleotides: TGTGCCAGCAGTCAGTCTACAGGGAGGTCCTACAATGAGCAGTCCTTC.

With regard to this clonotype: At one boundary the junction diverges from the germline segment, which might be a read error. V is TRBV6-2 or TRBV6-3 and J is TRBJ2-7; the match to TRBD2 covers 12 bases. Germline V gene data show CDR1 as MNHEY and CDR2 as SVGEGT. The length of the CDR3 is 17 residues. CDR3 region: CAGCYDGRTSGIYEQYF. CDR3 bases: TGTGCCGGCTGTTACGATGGGAGGACTAGCGGGATCTACGAGCAGTATTTC.

Comment on this clonotype: The junction departs from germline at one end; a sequencing error may be responsible. The CDR3 spells CNVEGPEHLQETQYF. CDR3 in DNA: TGCAACGTTGAAGGACCCGAGCACTTGCAAGAGACCCAGTACTTC. This chain joins TRBV29-1 and TRBJ2-5; D is undetermined. CDR1 SQVTM and CDR2 ANQGSEA come from the germline V gene. CDR3 size: 15 residues.

Points on this clonotype: One end of the junction is discordant with germline, which a read error may explain. V gene TRBV13 combines with J gene TRBJ2-6; weak D call: TRBD1 (6 bases). The CDR3 runs 16 residues. Per germline, CDR1 PRHDT and CDR2 FYEKMQ (reference sequence). The CDR3 DNA reads as TGTGCCAGCAGTAAACAGGGTATGGCTGGGGTCAACGTCCTGACTTTC. Protein sequence: CASSKQGMAGVNVLTF.

About this clonotype itself: This CDR3 is missing its conserved last phenylalanine or tryptophan, likely due to a read error. This chain uses TRBV29-1 with TRBJ2-3; 12 nucleotides align to TRBD2. The V gene's germline CDR1 is SQVTM and CDR2 ANQGSEA. This CDR3 spans 16 amino acids. V shed 1 base and J 7 bases; nucleotides not matched to a gene: 9. The CDR3 loop reads CSVEGTSGTSAYTQYS. Here the CDR3 DNA reads TGCAGCGTTGAAGGGACTAGCGGGACCAGCGCATATACGCAGTATTCT.

With regard to this clonotype: It may be a read error: a sequence one base away is much more abundant. The final CDR3 position lacks the conserved phenylalanine or tryptophan, pointing to a likely read error. The gene calls are TRBV11-2 and TRBJ2-1; 7 positions agree with TRBD2. This CDR3 is built from 16 residues. The trim removed 3 bases at V and 10 bases at J, leaving 15 bases unmatched. The V gene's germline CDR1 is SGHAT and CDR2 FQNNGV. The CDR3 nucleotides read TGTGCCAGCAGCTTGTTAGCTAGCGGTCCTTACTTAGAGCAGTTCCTC. It encodes CASSLLASGPYLEQFL.

In the case of this clonotype: The junction departs from the called germline gene at one end, perhaps through a read error. This chain links TRBV11-2 with TRBJ1-6; D ambiguous. The CDR3 covers 13 residues. From germline, CDR1 is SGHAT and CDR2 FQNNGV. The CDR3 sequence: CASNSDWGSLLHF. In DNA, the CDR3 is TGTGCCAGCAACTCCGACTGGGGTTCACTCCTCCATTTT.

The chain uses TRBV5-5 and TRBJ2-3; 7 bases are shared with TRBD1. The CDR3 is 15 amino acids. The germline V gene has CDR1 SGHKS and CDR2 YYEKEE (reference sequence). V gave up 3 bases and J gave up 11 bases; unmatched junction bases: 15. CDR3 coding DNA: TGTGCCAGCAGCTGGGACAGTGGGAGTTCATATATGCAGTATTTT. Translation: CASSWDSGSSYMQYF. Based on the CDR3 plus reference TRBV5-5 and TRBJ2-3, the full variable domain is DAGVTQSPTHLIKTRGQQVTLRCSPISGHKSVSWYQQVLGQGPQFIFQYYEKEERGRGNFPDRFSARQFPNYSSELNVNALLLGDSALYLCASSWDSGSSYMQYFGPGTRLTVL.

This chain links TRBV6-2 or TRBV6-3 with TRBJ2-3, with 7 bases matching TRBD1. J was trimmed by 14 bases and V by 1 base; bases with no gene match: 12. Germline V gives CDR1 MNHEY, CDR2 SVGEGT. The CDR3 runs to 14 residues. The DNA for the CDR3 is TGTGCCAGCAGTTACTTCACGACAGGGATGGGTCGGTATTTT. Translating gives CASSYFTTGMGRYF.

The chain is built from TRBV29-1 and TRBJ1-4; D remains ambiguous. CDR1 and CDR2 (germline): SQVTM, ANQGSEA. Between the trimmed V and J ends, which lost 0 bases and 10 bases, there was a span of 18 bases. The CDR3 totals 15 residues. The CDR3 region is CSVEDKEGKTGKLFF. CDR3 nucleotides: TGCAGCGTTGAAGACAAGGAAGGGAAGACGGGAAAACTGTTTTTT. The full variable domain, its missing parts supplied by reference TRBV29-1 and TRBJ1-4, is SAVISQKPSRDICQRGTSLTIQCQVDSQVTMMFWYRQQPGQSLTLIATANQGSEATYESGFVIDKFPISRPNLTFSTLTVSNMSPEDSSIYLCSVEDKEGKTGKLFFGSGTQLSVL.

A note on this clonotype: Relative to the germline gene, one junction end is altered; a read error may explain this. This chain uses TRBV5-1 with TRBJ1-3, with D uncertain. Germline CDR1 and CDR2: SGHRS and YFSETQ. There are 16 residues in the CDR3. CDR3 sequence: CASSLDGQNLGNTIYF. As DNA, the CDR3 is TGTGCCAGCAGCTTGGACGGGCAGAACCTTGGAAACACCATATATTTT.

The rearrangement uses TRBV7-2 and TRBJ2-7; 11 positions agree with TRBD2. Germline CDR1 reads SGHTA; CDR2 reads FQGNSA. The CDR3 contains 16 residues. The V gene end was trimmed by 5 bases and the J gene end by 5 bases; junction bases not matched to a gene: 11. The DNA of the CDR3 is TGTGCCAGCAGCCTGCACCTGACTAGCGGGAAGAACGAGCAGTACTTC. Amino acid sequence: CASSLHLTSGKNEQYF.

The CDR3 loop is CSAPRGLGQPQHF. The CDR3 coding sequence is TGCAGTGCTCCCCGGGGGCTCGGTCAGCCCCAGCATTTT. V gene TRBV20-1 combines with J gene TRBJ1-5; tentatively, D is TRBD1 (6 bases). V dropped 5 bases and J dropped 6 bases, with 14 bases sitting between them. The CDR3 contains 13 residues. CDR1 and CDR2 (germline): DFQATT, SNEGSKA (reference sequence).

For this clonotype: Germline is not matched at one junction end, which may reflect a read error. The chain employs TRBV4-3 and TRBJ2-1; 9 bases align to TRBD2. Germline lookup yields CDR1 LGHNA and CDR2 YSLEER. The CDR3 has 17 residues. The CDR3 DNA is TGCGCCAGCTGCCAAGAGCCCCAAGCGGGAGGTTTGGATGGGCAGTTCTTC. It translates to CASCQEPQAGGLDGQFF.

Note on this clonotype: A junction end diverges from the germline sequence, so it may reflect a read error. The chain employs TRBV29-1 and TRBJ1-1; D perhaps matches TRBD1 (5 bases). Germline CDR1 is SQVTM and CDR2 is ANQGSEA. The length of the CDR3 is 15 residues. The CDR3 protein is CSGPSGWGMNTEALF. In DNA, the CDR3 is TGCAGCGGTCCCTCAGGGTGGGGCATGAACACCGAAGCTTTGTTC. Looking up the rest from reference TRBV29-1 and TRBJ1-1 gives the full variable domain: SAVISQKPSRDICQRGTSLTIQCQVDSQVTMMFWYRQQPGQSLTLIATANQGSEATYESGFVIDKFPISRPNLTFSTLTVSNMSPEDSSIYLCSGPSGWGMNTEALFGQGTRLTVV.

The chain combines TRBV7-9 with TRBJ2-3, with D tentatively TRBD1 (6 bases). V shed 6 bases and J shed 15 bases, with 28 bases lying between them. The CDR3 runs to 15 residues. Germline V CDR1 and CDR2: SEHNR, FQNEAQ (reference sequence). The CDR3 DNA reads TGTGCCAGCAGATTAAGGCGGCAGGGGTTAGATAGGCACTATTTT. Translation gives CASRLRRQGLDRHYF.

As concerns this clonotype: A much larger clone lies a single base off, so this may be a read error. The J gene is TRBJ2-3, the V gene TRBV5-1; possibly TRBD2 for D (6 bases). Germline CDR1 is SGHRS and CDR2 is YFSETQ. The CDR3 is made up of 15 amino acids. The DNA for the CDR3 is TGCGTCAGCAGCCACATCCGGACTAACACAGATACGCAGTATTTT. Its protein product is CVSSHIRTNTDTQYF. Based on the CDR3 plus reference TRBV5-1 and TRBJ2-3, the full variable domain is KAGVTQTPRYLIKTRGQQVTLSCSPISGHRSVSWYQQTPGQGLQFLFEYFSETQRNKGNFPGRFSGRQFSNSRSEMNVSTLELGDSALYLCVSSHIRTNTDTQYFGPGTRLTVL.

The chain couples TRBV6-6 to TRBJ1-1; TRBD1 matches 9 bases. The CDR3 totals 13 residues. CDR1 is MNHNY, CDR2 SVGAGI, per germline (reference sequence). The CDR3 spells CASGPTGGTEAFF. The CDR3, as DNA: TGTGCTAGCGGTCCGACAGGGGGAACTGAAGCTTTCTTT.

This clonotype was recorded once. Sequence at one end of the junction differs from germline and may be a read error. The chain joins TRBV6-5 to TRBJ2-3, with D uncertain. CDR1 and CDR2 (germline): MNHEY, SVGAGI. The CDR3 runs to 12 residues. The CDR3 spells CASSYPQDTQYF. The CDR3 DNA follows: TGTGCCAGCAGTTACCCGCAAGATACGCAGTATTTC.

The chain combines TRBV29-1 with TRBJ2-4; D might be TRBD1 (6 bases). V was pared by 4 bases and J by 4 bases, with 17 bases between. The CDR3 loop spans 15 amino acids. Germline assignment: CDR1 SQVTM and CDR2 ANQGSEA. The CDR3 nucleotides are TGCAGCGTTGCCGTAGGAGGCAGGGGTAAAAACATTCAGTACTTC. Its protein product is CSVAVGGRGKNIQYF. The full variable domain, its missing parts supplied by reference TRBV29-1 and TRBJ2-4, is SAVISQKPSRDICQRGTSLTIQCQVDSQVTMMFWYRQQPGQSLTLIATANQGSEATYESGFVIDKFPISRPNLTFSTLTVSNMSPEDSSIYLCSVAVGGRGKNIQYFGAGTRLSVL.

With respect to this clonotype: Germline is not matched at one junction end, which may reflect a read error. The chain carries TRBV11-3 and TRBJ2-2; D is tentatively TRBD1 or TRBD2 (5 bases each). The germline V gene encodes CDR1 SGHNT and CDR2 YENEEA. The CDR3 runs to 15 residues. CDR3 DNA sequence: TGTGCCAGCATCTTAGCGACAAGGGGCACCGGGGAGCTGTTTTTT. Translating gives CASILATRGTGELFF.